This note documents a single T cell receptor (beta chain) sequence. This specimen belongs to a study of blood T cell repertoires in COVID-19. Background on the study: Whether acute or convalescent, the COVID-19 samples came from the United States, Italy and Spain. Sample material is recorded as cDNA or gDNA derived from T cells, B-cell-depleted T cells, or PBMCs.

In germline, CDR1 is SGHTA, CDR2 FQGNSA. Trimming removed 2 bases from V and 2 bases from J; junction bases left unmatched: 4. The CDR3 spans 16 residues. Original methodology: Counts of nucleated cells, estimated from reference gene primer amplification, were obtained. This table comes from immunoSEQ multiplex PCR, and its TCRdb copy is limited to in-frame clones, with some not included. V and J calls and clone size come straight from that table; D and trimming were deduced from the DNA. There are a few hundred thousand clones in the sample; more than 75% occur only once, and about 2.2% lies in the top ten.

Sequenced sample: peripheral blood. The genes are TRBV7-2 and TRBJ2-5, with TRBD2 matching 11 bases. The sequence was obtained from a woman in her thirties who had recovered from COVID-19. CDR3 amino acids: CASSLSTSGAQETQYF. The CDR3, as DNA: TGTGCCAGCAGCTTATCGACTAGCGGGGCTCAAGAGACCCAGTACTTC.